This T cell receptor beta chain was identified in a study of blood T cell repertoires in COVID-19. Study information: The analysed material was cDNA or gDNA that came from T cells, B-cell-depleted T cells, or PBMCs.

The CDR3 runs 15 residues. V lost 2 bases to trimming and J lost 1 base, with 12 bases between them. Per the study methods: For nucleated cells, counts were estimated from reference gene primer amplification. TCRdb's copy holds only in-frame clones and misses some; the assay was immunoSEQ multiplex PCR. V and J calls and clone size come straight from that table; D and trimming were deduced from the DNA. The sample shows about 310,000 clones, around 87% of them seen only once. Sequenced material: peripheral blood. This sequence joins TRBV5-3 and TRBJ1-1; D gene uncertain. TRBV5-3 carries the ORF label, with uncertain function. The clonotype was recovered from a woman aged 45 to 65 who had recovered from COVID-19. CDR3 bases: TGTGCCAGAAGCTTCCCCGGACGGGGGAACACTGAAGCTTTCTTT. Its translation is CARSFPGRGNTEAFF.